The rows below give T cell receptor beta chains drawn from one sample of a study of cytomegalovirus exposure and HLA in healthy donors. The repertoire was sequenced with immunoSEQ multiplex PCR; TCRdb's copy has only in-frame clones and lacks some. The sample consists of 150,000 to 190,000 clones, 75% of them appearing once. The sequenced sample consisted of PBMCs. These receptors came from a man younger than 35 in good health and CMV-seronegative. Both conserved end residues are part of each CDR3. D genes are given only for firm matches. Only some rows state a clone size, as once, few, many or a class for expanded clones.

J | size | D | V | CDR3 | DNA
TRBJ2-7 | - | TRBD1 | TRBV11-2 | CASSLDRGGEQYF | TGTGCCAGCAGCCTAGACAGGGGCGGCGAGCAGTACTTC
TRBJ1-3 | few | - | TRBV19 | CASSSIGETPGNTIYF | TGTGCCAGTAGTTCAATAGGAGAGACTCCTGGAAACACCATATATTTT
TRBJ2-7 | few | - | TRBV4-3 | CASKLTGSSYEQYF | TGCGCCAGCAAACTAACAGGTAGCTCCTACGAGCAGTACTTC
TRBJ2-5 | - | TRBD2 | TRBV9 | CASSWGGQETQYF | TGTGCCAGCAGCTGGGGGGGCCAAGAGACCCAGTACTTC
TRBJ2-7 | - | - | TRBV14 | CASSPGGAWAVEQYF | TGTGCCAGCAGCCCTGGGGGGGCCTGGGCCGTCGAGCAGTACTTC
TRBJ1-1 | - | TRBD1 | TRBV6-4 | CASSPRRGSAEAFF | TGTGCCAGCAGTCCCCGCAGGGGGAGCGCTGAAGCTTTCTTT
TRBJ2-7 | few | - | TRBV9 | CASSQGGEQYF | TGTGCCAGCAGCCAGGGGGGCGAGCAGTACTTC
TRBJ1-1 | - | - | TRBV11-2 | CASSLAGRGTLRTEAFF | TGTGCCAGCAGCTTAGCAGGCAGGGGAACCTTGAGGACTGAAGCTTTCTTT
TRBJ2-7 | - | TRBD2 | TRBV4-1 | CASSQRLAGVDEQYF | TGCGCCAGCAGCCAACGTCTAGCGGGAGTGGACGAGCAGTACTTC
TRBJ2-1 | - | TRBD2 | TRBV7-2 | CASSLDQSFLGGYNEQFF | TGTGCCAGCAGCTTAGACCAATCCTTCCTGGGAGGGTACAATGAGCAGTTCTTC
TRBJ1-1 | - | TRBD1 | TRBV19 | CASWGQGRGMNTEAFF | TGTGCCAGTTGGGGACAGGGACGAGGGATGAACACTGAAGCTTTCTTT
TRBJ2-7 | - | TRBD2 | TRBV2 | CASSQRDSYEQYF | TGTGCCAGCAGCCAGCGGGACTCCTACGAGCAGTACTTC
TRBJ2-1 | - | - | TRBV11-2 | CASSPASQPANEQFF | TGTGCCAGCAGCCCTGCTAGCCAGCCAGCCAATGAGCAGTTCTTC
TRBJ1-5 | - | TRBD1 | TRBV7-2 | CASSPSGGGGGNQPQHF | TGTGCCAGCAGCCCCTCAGGGGGTGGTGGGGGCAATCAGCCCCAGCATTTT
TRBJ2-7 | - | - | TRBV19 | CASSTQNSYEQYF | TGTGCCAGTAGTACCCAGAACAGTTACGAGCAGTACTTC
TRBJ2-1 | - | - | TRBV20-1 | CSAPRGEQFF | TGCAGTGCGCCGCGAGGAGAGCAGTTCTTC
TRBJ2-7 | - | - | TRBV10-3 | CATTWRDDSYEQYF | TGTGCCACCACCTGGAGGGACGACTCCTACGAGCAGTACTTC
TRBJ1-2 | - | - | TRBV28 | CASSLQGPYGYTF | TGTGCCAGCAGTTTGCAGGGGCCCTATGGCTACACCTTC
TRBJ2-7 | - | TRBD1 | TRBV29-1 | CSVESNQGAPGEQYF | TGCAGCGTTGAGAGTAACCAGGGGGCCCCTGGGGAGCAGTACTTC
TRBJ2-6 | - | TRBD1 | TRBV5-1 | CASGTGAGANVLTF | TGCGCCAGCGGGACAGGGGCCGGGGCCAACGTCCTGACTTTC
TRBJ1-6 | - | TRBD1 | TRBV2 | CASSGHRGRLNSPLHF | TGTGCCAGCAGTGGGCACAGGGGCCGCCTTAATTCACCCCTCCACTTT
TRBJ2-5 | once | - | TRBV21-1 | CASTHLGQTSQETQYF | TGTGCCAGCACCCACCTTGGACAGACCTCACAAGAGACCCAGTACTTC
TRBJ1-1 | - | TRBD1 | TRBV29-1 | CSVPGQGLGMTEAFF | TGCAGCGTTCCCGGACAGGGATTAGGTATGACTGAAGCTTTCTTT
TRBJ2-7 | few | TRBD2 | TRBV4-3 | CASSQEEAGGYEQYF | TGCGCCAGCAGCCAAGAAGAAGCGGGAGGATACGAGCAGTACTTC
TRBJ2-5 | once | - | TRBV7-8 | CASSLSRGYQETQYF | TGTGCCAGCAGCTTATCCCGGGGGTACCAAGAGACCCAGTACTTC